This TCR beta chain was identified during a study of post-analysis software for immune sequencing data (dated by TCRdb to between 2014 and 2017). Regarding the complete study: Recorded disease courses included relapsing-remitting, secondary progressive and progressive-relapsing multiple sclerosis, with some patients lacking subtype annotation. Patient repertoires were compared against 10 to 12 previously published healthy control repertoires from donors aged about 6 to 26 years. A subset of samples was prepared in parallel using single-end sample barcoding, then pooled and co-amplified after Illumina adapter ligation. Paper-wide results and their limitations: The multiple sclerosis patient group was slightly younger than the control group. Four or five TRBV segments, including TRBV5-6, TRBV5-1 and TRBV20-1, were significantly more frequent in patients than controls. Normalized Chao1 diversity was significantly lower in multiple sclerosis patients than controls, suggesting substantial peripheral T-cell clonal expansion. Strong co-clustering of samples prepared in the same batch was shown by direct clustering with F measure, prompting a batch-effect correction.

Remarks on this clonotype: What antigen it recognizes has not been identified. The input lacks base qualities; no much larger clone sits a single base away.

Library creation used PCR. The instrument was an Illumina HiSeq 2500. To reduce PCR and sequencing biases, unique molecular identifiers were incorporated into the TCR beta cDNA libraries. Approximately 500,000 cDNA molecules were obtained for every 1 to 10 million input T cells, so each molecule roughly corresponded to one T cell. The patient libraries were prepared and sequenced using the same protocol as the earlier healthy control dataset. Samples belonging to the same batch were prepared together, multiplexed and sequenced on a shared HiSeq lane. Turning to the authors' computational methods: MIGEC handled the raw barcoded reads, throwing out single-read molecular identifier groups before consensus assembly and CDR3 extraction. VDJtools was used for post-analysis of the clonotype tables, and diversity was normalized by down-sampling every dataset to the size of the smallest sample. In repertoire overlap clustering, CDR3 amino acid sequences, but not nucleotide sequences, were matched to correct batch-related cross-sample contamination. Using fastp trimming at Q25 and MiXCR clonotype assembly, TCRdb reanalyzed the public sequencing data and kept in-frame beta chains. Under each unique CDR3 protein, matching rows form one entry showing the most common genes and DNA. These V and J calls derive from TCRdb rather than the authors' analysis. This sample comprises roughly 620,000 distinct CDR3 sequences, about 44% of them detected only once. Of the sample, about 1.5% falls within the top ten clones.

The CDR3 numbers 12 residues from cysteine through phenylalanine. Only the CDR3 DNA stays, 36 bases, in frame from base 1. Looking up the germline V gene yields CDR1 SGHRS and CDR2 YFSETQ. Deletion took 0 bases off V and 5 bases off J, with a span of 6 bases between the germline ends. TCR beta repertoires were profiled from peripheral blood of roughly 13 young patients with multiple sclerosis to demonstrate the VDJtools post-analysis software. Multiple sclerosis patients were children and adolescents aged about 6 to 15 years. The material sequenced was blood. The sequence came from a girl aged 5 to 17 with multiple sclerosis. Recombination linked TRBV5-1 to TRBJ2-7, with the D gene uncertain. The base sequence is TGCGCCAGCAGCTTGGAAACGGACGAGCAGTACTTC. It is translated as CASSLETDEQYF.